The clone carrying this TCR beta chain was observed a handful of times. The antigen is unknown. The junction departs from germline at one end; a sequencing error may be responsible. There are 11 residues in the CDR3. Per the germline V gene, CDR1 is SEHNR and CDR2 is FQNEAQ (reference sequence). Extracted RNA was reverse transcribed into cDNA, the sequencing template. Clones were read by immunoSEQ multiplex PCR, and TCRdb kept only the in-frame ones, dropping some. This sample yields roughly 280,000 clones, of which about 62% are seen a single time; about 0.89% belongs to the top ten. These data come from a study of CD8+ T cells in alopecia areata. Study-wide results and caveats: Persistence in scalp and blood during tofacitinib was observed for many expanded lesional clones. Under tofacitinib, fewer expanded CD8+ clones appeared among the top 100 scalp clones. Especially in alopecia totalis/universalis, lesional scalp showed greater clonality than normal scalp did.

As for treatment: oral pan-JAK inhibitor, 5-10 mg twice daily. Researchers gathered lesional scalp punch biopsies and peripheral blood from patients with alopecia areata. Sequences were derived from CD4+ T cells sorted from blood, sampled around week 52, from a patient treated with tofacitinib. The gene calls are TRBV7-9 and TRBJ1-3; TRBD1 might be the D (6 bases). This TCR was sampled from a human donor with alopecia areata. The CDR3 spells CASTEDGTPDF. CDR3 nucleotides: TGTGCCAGCACCGAAGACGGGACACCGGATTTT.